These 4 T cell receptor beta chains originate from one sample sequenced in a study of T cell responses to AZD1222 COVID-19 vaccine. Clones were sequenced by immunoSEQ multiplex PCR, and TCRdb holds only the in-frame ones, with some missing. The sample has about 81,000 clones, around 90% seen once. Material: peripheral blood, obtained on day 0 of AZD1222 vaccination. These receptors all stem from an adult in good health.

This clone was picked up one time. V gene TRBV9 combines with J gene TRBJ2-1, with TRBD2 matching 10 bases. The J segment lost 2 bases and the V segment lost 3 bases, leaving 11 bases of the junction unmatched. Germline V gene lookup returns CDR1 SGDLS and CDR2 YYNGEE. The CDR3 is 18 amino acids. CDR3 protein: CASSETSGTRTPYNEQFF. The CDR3 bases are TGTGCCAGCAGCGAAACTAGCGGGACCCGAACCCCCTACAATGAGCAGTTCTTC.

V and J are TRBV28 and TRBJ1-4; the D is unclear. The V and J ends lost 5 bases and 2 bases respectively, with 9 bases between them. The CDR3 has 14 amino acids. Germline CDR1 reads MDHEN; CDR2 reads SYDVKM. CDR3: CASSPVPTNEKLFF. The CDR3 coding sequence is TGTGCCAGCAGTCCCGTCCCGACTAATGAAAAACTGTTTTTT.

This chain uses TRBV5-5 with TRBJ2-3; 16 bases are a match to TRBD2. CDR1 is SGHKS and CDR2 is YYEKEE in the germline V gene (reference sequence). The CDR3 contains 17 residues. With 4 bases clipped from V and 2 bases from J, the junction kept 4 bases outside the gene matches. This CDR3 reads CASSQGLAGGFTDTQYF. The DNA of the CDR3 is TGTGCCAGCAGCCAGGGACTAGCGGGAGGGTTCACAGATACGCAGTATTTT.

The rearrangement uses TRBV19 and TRBJ2-1; 14 bases align to TRBD2. Trimming removed 4 bases from V and 7 bases from J; junction bases left unmatched: 3. The CDR3 has 15 amino acids. Germline V gene sequence: CDR1 LNHDA, CDR2 SQIVND (reference sequence). The CDR3: CASSKGLAGVNEQFF. The CDR3 coding sequence is TGTGCCAGTAGTAAGGGACTAGCGGGAGTTAATGAGCAGTTCTTC.